A selection of T cell receptor beta chains follows, all from one sample in a study of response to subunit inactivated influenza vaccine. TCRdb reanalysed the RT-PCR reads using MiXCR and keeps one entry per CDR3 protein. The table includes 600,000 to 850,000 distinct CDR3 sequences, around 15% detected once. Material: PBMCs from blood, obtained 14 to 15 days before vaccination. These receptors originate from a man over 45 who received an inactivated influenza vaccine. The CDR3 runs from the conserved cysteine through the conserved F or W. The D gene is left open where the match is weak.

V gene: TRBV6-5
J gene: TRBJ1-1
D gene: NA
CDR3 protein: CASSYSSMNTEAFF

V gene: TRBV3-1
J gene: TRBJ2-1
D gene: NA
CDR3 protein: CASSQGVAGEQFF

V gene: TRBV28
J gene: TRBJ1-2
D gene: TRBD1
CDR3 protein: CASRMGQGVGYGYTF

V gene: TRBV18
J gene: TRBJ2-6
D gene: TRBD1
CDR3 protein: CASSYDRVLSGANVLTF

V gene: TRBV20-1
J gene: TRBJ1-2
D gene: TRBD1
CDR3 protein: CSARGTGWNYGYTF

V gene: TRBV4-1
J gene: TRBJ2-7
D gene: TRBD2
CDR3 protein: CASSPGRASGNYEQYF

V gene: TRBV11-3
J gene: TRBJ2-5
D gene: TRBD1
CDR3 protein: CASSYRQGETQYF

V gene: TRBV27
J gene: TRBJ1-2
D gene: NA
CDR3 protein: CASSAIPGHSYGYTF

V gene: TRBV5-1
J gene: TRBJ2-2
D gene: NA
CDR3 protein: CASRGDISNTGELFF

V gene: TRBV3-1
J gene: TRBJ1-1
D gene: NA
CDR3 protein: CASSQGLGREAFF

V gene: TRBV25-1
J gene: TRBJ2-2
D gene: NA
CDR3 protein: CASSDEGHSSTGELFF

V gene: TRBV3-1
J gene: TRBJ2-5
D gene: NA
CDR3 protein: CASSQDEYRSQETQYF

V gene: TRBV29-1
J gene: TRBJ2-1
D gene: TRBD1
CDR3 protein: CSVFSGRQGEFF

V gene: TRBV20-1
J gene: TRBJ1-4
D gene: NA
CDR3 protein: CSAREGWDTYQPEKLFF

V gene: TRBV5-5
J gene: TRBJ1-3
D gene: NA
CDR3 protein: CASSLEVLRGNTIYF

V gene: TRBV6-2/TRBV6-3
J gene: TRBJ2-1
D gene: TRBD2
CDR3 protein: CASSYGLAGGRTAYDEQFF

V gene: TRBV28
J gene: TRBJ2-1
D gene: NA
CDR3 protein: CASSGRGQTSYNEQFF

V gene: TRBV19
J gene: TRBJ2-1
D gene: NA
CDR3 protein: CASSMWRYEQFF

V gene: TRBV4-2
J gene: TRBJ2-4
D gene: TRBD2
CDR3 protein: CAISSGTSGGNTAKNIQYF

V gene: TRBV2
J gene: TRBJ1-1
D gene: TRBD1
CDR3 protein: CASWTGMGNTEAFF

V gene: TRBV28
J gene: TRBJ2-7
D gene: TRBD1
CDR3 protein: CASSLGQEIWRQYF

V gene: TRBV6-2/TRBV6-3
J gene: TRBJ2-3
D gene: TRBD1
CDR3 protein: CASSAQGARNTDTQYF

V gene: TRBV2
J gene: TRBJ2-2
D gene: NA
CDR3 protein: CASSEVPGGTGELFF

V gene: TRBV7-9
J gene: TRBJ2-3
D gene: NA
CDR3 protein: CASSFRQGPSTDTQYF

V gene: TRBV6-2/TRBV6-3
J gene: TRBJ2-7
D gene: NA
CDR3 protein: CASSAATEQYF

V gene: TRBV20-1
J gene: TRBJ1-1
D gene: NA
CDR3 protein: CSVRRFETEAFF

V gene: TRBV9
J gene: TRBJ1-5
D gene: NA
CDR3 protein: CASSPDGQHNQPQHF

V gene: TRBV6-2/TRBV6-3
J gene: TRBJ2-7
D gene: NA
CDR3 protein: CAIRDYGGDEQYF

V gene: TRBV4-2
J gene: TRBJ1-4
D gene: NA
CDR3 protein: CASRTAGVATNEKLFF

V gene: TRBV6-1
J gene: TRBJ2-4
D gene: TRBD1
CDR3 protein: CASSPDRGGFRAKNIQYF

V gene: TRBV12-5
J gene: TRBJ2-2
D gene: NA
CDR3 protein: CASGLDHLTGELFF